This T cell receptor (beta chain) was obtained from a study of preoperative IRX-2 immunotherapy in early breast cancer. Clones were sequenced by immunoSEQ multiplex PCR, and TCRdb holds only the in-frame ones, with some missing. Among some 7,200 clones listed, 65% to 85% were seen once. The germline V gene has CDR1 LNHDA and CDR2 SQIVND (reference sequence). This CDR3 has 14 amino acids. Trimming removed 5 bases at V and 6 bases at J, with 11 bases between. Treatment noted: preoperative locoregional IRX-2 cytokine immunotherapy. Patients received preoperative, locoregional IRX-2 cytokine immunotherapy in a phase Ib study.

This receptor was obtained from a human donor with breast cancer. The chain uses TRBV19 and TRBJ1-6; D is unclear. Sequences were derived from tumor tissue, sampled after IRX-2 immunotherapy. The CDR3 DNA follows: TGTGCCAGTAGTCCCGGGATAGCTAATTCACCCCTCCACTTT. It specifies CASSPGIANSPLHF.